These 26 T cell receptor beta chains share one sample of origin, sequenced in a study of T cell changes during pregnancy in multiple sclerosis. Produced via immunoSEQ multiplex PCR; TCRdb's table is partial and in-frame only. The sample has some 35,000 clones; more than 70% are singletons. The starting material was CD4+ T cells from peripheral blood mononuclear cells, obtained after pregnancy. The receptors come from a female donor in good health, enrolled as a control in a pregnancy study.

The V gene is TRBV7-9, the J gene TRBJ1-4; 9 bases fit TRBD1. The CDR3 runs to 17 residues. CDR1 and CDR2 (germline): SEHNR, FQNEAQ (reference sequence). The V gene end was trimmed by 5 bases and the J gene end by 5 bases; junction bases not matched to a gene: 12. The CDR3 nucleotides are TGTGCCAGCAGCCCACGGGACAGGGTGTCGGGGAATGAAAAACTGTTTTTT. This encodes CASSPRDRVSGNEKLFF.

The CDR3 protein is CASSLGKGKLFF. The CDR3 nucleotides read TGTGCCAGCAGCTTGGGGAAGGGGAAACTGTTTTTT. The chain uses TRBV7-2 and TRBJ1-4; tentative D call: TRBD1 (5 bases). This CDR3 spans 12 amino acids. Germline values: CDR1 SGHTA, CDR2 FQGNSA. V dropped 3 bases and J dropped 11 bases, with 10 bases sitting between them.

As DNA, the CDR3 is TGTGCCTGGAGTCCGAGGGGGCAGCTCAATAGCAATCAGCCCCAGCATTTT. This translates into CAWSPRGQLNSNQPQHF. The gene calls are TRBV30 and TRBJ1-5, with 7 bases identical to TRBD1. The CDR3 length is 17 residues. The J segment lost 0 bases and the V segment lost 2 bases, leaving 10 bases of the junction unmatched. Per germline, CDR1 GTSNPN and CDR2 SVGIG (reference sequence).

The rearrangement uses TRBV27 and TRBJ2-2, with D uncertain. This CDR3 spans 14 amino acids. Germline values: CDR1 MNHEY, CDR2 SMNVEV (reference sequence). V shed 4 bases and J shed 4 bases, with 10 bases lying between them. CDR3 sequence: CASSSARGTGELFF. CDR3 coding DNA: TGTGCCAGCAGTTCGGCCCGAGGCACCGGGGAGCTGTTTTTT.

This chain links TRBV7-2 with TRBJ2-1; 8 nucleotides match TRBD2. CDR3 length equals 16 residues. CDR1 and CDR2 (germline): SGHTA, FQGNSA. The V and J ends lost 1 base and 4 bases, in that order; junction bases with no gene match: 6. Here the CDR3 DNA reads TGTGCCAGCAGCTTAGACCTAGCGGGCAAATACAATGAGCAGTTCTTC. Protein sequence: CASSLDLAGKYNEQFF.

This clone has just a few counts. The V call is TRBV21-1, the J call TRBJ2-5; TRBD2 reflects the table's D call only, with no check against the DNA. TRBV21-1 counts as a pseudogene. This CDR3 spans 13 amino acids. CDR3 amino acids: CASSKGEKETQYF. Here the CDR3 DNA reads TGTGCCAGCAGCAAAGGGGAGAAAGAGACCCAGTACTTC.

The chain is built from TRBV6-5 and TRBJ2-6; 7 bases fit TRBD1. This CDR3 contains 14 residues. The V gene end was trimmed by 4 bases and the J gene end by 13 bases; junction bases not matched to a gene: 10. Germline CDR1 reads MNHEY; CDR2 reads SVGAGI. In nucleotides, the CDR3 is TGTGCCAGCAGTTTAAGGACAGGAAAAGTAGTCCTGACTTTC. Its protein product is CASSLRTGKVVLTF.

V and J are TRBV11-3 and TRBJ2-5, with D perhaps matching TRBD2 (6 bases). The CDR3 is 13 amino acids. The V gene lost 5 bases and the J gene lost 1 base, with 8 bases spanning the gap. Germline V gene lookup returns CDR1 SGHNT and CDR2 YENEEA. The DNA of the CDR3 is TGTGCCAGCAGCGGGGACTTCCAAGAGACCCAGTACTTC. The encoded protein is CASSGDFQETQYF.

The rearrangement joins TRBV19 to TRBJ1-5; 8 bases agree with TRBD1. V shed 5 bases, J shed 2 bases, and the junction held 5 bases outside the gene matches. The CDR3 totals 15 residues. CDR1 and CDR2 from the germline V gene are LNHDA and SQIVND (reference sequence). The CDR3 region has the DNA TGTGCCAGTAGTCAGGGGGCGCGAGGCAATCAGCCCCAGCATTTT. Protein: CASSQGARGNQPQHF.

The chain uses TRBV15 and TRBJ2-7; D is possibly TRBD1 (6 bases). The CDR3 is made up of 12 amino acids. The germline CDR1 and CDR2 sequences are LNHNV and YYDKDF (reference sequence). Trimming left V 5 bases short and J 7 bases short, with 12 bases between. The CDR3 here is CATSSQGPEQYF. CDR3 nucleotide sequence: TGTGCCACCAGCTCCCAGGGGCCGGAGCAGTACTTC.

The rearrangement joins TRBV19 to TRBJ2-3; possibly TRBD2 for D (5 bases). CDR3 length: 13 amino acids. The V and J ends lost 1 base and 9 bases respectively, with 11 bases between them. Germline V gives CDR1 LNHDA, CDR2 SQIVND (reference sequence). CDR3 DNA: TGTGCCAGTAGTATAGTACCCGGAGGAACGCAGTATTTT. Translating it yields CASSIVPGGTQYF.

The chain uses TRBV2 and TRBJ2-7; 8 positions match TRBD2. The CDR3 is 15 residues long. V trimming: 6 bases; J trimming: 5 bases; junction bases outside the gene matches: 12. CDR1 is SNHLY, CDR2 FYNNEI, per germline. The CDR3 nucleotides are TGTGCCAGCAGAAAAACCGGGACTAGTCCACACGAGCAGTACTTC. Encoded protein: CASRKTGTSPHEQYF. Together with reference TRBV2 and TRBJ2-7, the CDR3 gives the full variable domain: EPEVTQTPSHQVTQMGQEVILRCVPISNHLYFYWYRQILGQKVEFLVSFYNNEISEKSEIFDDQFSVERPDGSNFTLKIRSTKLEDSAMYFCASRKTGTSPHEQYFGPGTRLTVT.

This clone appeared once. For the CDR3, the DNA is TGCAGCGTCGGACAGGGAAATGAAAAACTGTTTTTT. It specifies CSVGQGNEKLFF. The V call is TRBV29-1, the J call TRBJ1-4; 8 bases map to TRBD1. The CDR3 loop spans 12 amino acids. V lost 6 bases to trimming and J lost 5 bases; unmatched junction nucleotides: 2. Germline CDR1 and CDR2: SQVTM and ANQGSEA.

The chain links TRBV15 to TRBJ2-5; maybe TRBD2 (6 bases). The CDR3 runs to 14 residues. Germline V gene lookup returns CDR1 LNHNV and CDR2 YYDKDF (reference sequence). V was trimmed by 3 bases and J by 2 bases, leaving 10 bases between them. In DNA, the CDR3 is TGTGCCACCAGCAGGGGGACTGTGCAAGAGACCCAGTACTTC. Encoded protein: CATSRGTVQETQYF. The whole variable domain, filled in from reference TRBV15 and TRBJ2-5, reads DAMVIQNPRYQVTQFGKPVTLSCSQTLNHNVMYWYQQKSSQAPKLLFHYYDKDFNNEADTPDNFQSRRPNTSFCFLDIRSPGLGDTAMYLCATSRGTVQETQYFGPGTRLLVL.

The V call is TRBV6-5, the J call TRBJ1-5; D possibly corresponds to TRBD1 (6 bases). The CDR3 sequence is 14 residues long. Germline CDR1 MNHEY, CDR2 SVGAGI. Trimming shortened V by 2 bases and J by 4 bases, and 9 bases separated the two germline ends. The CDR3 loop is CASSYRGQNQPQHF. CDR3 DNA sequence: TGTGCCAGCAGTTACCGAGGACAGAATCAGCCCCAGCATTTT.

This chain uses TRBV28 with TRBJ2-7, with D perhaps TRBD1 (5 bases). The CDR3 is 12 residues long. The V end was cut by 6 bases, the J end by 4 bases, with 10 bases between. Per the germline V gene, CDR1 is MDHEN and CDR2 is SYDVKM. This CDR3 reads CASRTQGYEQYF. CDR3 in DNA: TGTGCCAGCAGAACCCAGGGATACGAGCAGTACTTC.

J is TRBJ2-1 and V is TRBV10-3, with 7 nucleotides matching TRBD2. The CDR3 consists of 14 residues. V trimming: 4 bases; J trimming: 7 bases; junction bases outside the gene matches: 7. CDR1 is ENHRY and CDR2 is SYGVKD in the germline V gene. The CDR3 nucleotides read TGTGCCATCAGTGTCGCTAGCGGTTTGAATGAGCAGTTCTTC. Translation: CAISVASGLNEQFF.

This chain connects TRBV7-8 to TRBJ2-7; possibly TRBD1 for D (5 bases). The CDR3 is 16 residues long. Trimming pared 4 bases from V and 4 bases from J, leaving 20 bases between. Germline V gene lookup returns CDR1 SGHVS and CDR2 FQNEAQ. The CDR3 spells CASSSMQGFRGYEQYF. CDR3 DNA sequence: TGTGCCAGCAGCTCGATGCAAGGGTTTAGGGGATACGAGCAGTACTTC.

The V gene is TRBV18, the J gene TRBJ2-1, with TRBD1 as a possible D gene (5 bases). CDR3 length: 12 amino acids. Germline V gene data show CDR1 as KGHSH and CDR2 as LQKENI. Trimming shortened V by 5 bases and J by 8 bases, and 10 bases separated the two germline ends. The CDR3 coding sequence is TGTGCCAGCTCAGTCGACAGCGATGAGCAGTTCTTC. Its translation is CASSVDSDEQFF.

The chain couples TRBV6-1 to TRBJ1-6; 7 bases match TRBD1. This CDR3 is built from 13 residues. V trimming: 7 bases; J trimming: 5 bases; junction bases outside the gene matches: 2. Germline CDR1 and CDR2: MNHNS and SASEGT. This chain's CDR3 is CASKGQDNSPLHF. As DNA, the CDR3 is TGTGCCAGCAAAGGACAGGATAATTCACCCCTCCACTTT.

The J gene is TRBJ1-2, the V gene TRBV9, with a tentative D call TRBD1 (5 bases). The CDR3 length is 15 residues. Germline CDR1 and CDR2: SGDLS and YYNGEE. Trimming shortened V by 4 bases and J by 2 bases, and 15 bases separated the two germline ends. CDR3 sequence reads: CASSPRVGANYGYTF. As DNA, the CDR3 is TGTGCCAGCAGCCCCCGAGTAGGGGCCAACTATGGCTACACCTTC.

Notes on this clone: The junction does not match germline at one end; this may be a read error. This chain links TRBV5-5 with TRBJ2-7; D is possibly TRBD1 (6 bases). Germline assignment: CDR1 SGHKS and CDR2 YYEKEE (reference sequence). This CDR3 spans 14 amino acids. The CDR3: CASSLPGRIPMGAF. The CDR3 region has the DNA TGTGCCAGCAGCTTGCCTGGACGTATCCCCATGGGGGCTTTC. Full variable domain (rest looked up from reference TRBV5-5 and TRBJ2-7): DAGVTQSPTHLIKTRGQQVTLRCSPISGHKSVSWYQQVLGQGPQFIFQYYEKEERGRGNFPDRFSARQFPNYSSELNVNALLLGDSALYLCASSLPGRIPMGAFGPGTRLTVT.

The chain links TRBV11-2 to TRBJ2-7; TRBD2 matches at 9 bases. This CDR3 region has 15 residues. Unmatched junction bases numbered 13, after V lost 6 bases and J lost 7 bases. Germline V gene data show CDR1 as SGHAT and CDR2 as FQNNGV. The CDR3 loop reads CASRVGGGGAGEQYF. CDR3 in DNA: TGTGCCAGCAGGGTGGGAGGCGGGGGGGCGGGGGAGCAGTACTTC. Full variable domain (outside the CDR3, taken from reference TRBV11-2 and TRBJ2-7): EAGVAQSPRYKIIEKRQSVAFWCNPISGHATLYWYQQILGQGPKLLIQFQNNGVVDDSQLPKDRFSAERLKGVDSTLKIQPAKLEDSAVYLCASRVGGGGAGEQYFGPGTRLTVT.

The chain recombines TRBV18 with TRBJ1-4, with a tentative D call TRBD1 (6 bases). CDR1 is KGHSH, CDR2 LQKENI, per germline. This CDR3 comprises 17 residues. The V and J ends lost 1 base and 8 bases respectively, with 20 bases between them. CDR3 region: CASSPRGGLQMEEKLFF. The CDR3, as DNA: TGTGCCAGCTCACCACGGGGGGGGCTGCAGATGGAGGAAAAACTGTTTTTT.

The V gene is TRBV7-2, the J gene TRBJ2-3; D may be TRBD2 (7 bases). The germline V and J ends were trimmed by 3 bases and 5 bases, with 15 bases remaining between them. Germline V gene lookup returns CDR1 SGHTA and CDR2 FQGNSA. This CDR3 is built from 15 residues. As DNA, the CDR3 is TGTGCCAGCAGCTTTCCCGGGGGGCCGAAAGATACGCAGTATTTT. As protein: CASSFPGGPKDTQYF.

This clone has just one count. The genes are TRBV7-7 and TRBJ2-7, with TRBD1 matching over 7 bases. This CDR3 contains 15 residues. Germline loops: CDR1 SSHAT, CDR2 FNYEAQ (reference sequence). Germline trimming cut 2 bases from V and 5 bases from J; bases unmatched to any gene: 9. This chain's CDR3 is CASSLTVTGFNEQYF. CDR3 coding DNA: TGTGCCAGCAGCTTAACAGTGACAGGGTTCAACGAGCAGTACTTC. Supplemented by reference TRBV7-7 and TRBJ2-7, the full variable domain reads GAGVSQSPRYKVTKRGQDVTLRCDPISSHATLYWYQQALGQGPEFLTYFNYEAQPDKSGLPSDRFSAERPEGSISTLTIQRTEQRDSAMYRCASSLTVTGFNEQYFGPGTRLTVT.